What follows are 19 T cell receptor beta chains derived from one specimen sequenced in a study of blood T cell repertoires in COVID-19. Clones were read by immunoSEQ multiplex PCR, and TCRdb kept only the in-frame ones, dropping some. The table includes tens of thousands of clones, nearly 90% detected once. What was sequenced was peripheral blood. Receptor source: a man aged 65 to 79 with acute or convalescent COVID-19.

The chain joins TRBV19 to TRBJ1-2; D is undetermined. The CDR3 is 13 residues long. In germline, CDR1 is LNHDA, CDR2 SQIVND (reference sequence). CDR3: CATWRPPNYGYTF. The CDR3 nucleotides read TGTGCGACCTGGAGGCCCCCTAACTATGGCTACACCTTC.

V usage is TRBV28 and J usage is TRBJ1-3, with 8 bases aligning to TRBD1. The V segment lost 6 bases and the J segment 0 bases; nucleotides outside the gene matches: 1. The CDR3 is 14 amino acids. CDR1 and CDR2 from the germline V gene are MDHEN and SYDVKM. This chain's CDR3 is CASRGTGSGNTIYF. CDR3 nucleotides: TGTGCCAGCAGGGGGACAGGCTCTGGAAACACCATATATTTT.

V gene TRBV30 combines with J gene TRBJ1-5; 9 bases map to TRBD1. Germline loops: CDR1 GTSNPN, CDR2 SVGIG (reference sequence). This CDR3 comprises 15 residues. The V segment lost 0 bases and the J segment 1 base; nucleotides outside the gene matches: 1. CDR3 DNA: TGTGCCTGGAGTGTAGGGACAGGGAGCAATCAGCCCCAGCATTTT. Protein sequence: CAWSVGTGSNQPQHF.

The genes are TRBV7-6 and TRBJ2-1, with 8 positions matching TRBD2. The CDR3 is 15 amino acids. From germline, CDR1 is SGHVS and CDR2 FNYEAQ. V dropped 1 base and J dropped 4; count of bases not matched to a gene: 3. Written as DNA, the CDR3 is TGTGCCAGCAGCTTAGTATTAGCGGGGTACAATGAGCAGTTCTTC. Amino acids: CASSLVLAGYNEQFF.

This clone showed up just a few times. V is TRBV30 and J is TRBJ1-5; 9 nucleotides match TRBD1. The CDR3 consists of 13 residues. The junction had 4 bases not matched to a gene; V was cut back by 5 bases and J by 5 bases. Germline-derived CDR1 and CDR2 are GTSNPN and SVGIG (reference sequence). Here the CDR3 reads CAWERDRDQPQHF. CDR3 bases: TGTGCCTGGGAGCGGGACAGGGATCAGCCCCAGCATTTT.

V and J are TRBV4-1 and TRBJ2-7; 8 bases are a match to TRBD1. After removal of 1 base from V and 0 bases from J, the junction contained 5 bases not matched to a gene. Germline V CDR1 and CDR2: MGHRA, YSYEKL. The CDR3 sequence is 16 residues long. This CDR3 reads CASSQGTGLSSYEQYF. CDR3 nucleotides: TGCGCCAGCAGCCAAGGGACAGGGCTCAGCTCCTACGAGCAGTACTTC.

The gene calls are TRBV5-4 and TRBJ1-2; the D gene is possibly TRBD1 (5 bases). This CDR3 contains 14 residues. With 3 bases removed from V and 8 bases from J, the gap between germline ends came to 17 bases. Germline CDR1 and CDR2: SGHNT and YYREEE (reference sequence). CDR3 protein: CASSSRNTGKGYTF. CDR3 nucleotide sequence: TGTGCCAGCAGCTCCAGGAATACAGGAAAGGGCTACACCTTC.

This clone was seen only once. V usage is TRBV6-6 and J usage is TRBJ2-5, with TRBD2 matching 8 bases. Germline values: CDR1 MNHNY, CDR2 SVGAGI (reference sequence). The CDR3 loop spans 16 amino acids. V lost 0 bases and J lost 1; bases outside the gene matches: 4. The chain's CDR3 is CASSYSSGGRQETQYF. CDR3 in DNA: TGTGCCAGCAGTTACTCGAGCGGGGGCCGCCAAGAGACCCAGTACTTC.

The genes are TRBV7-2 and TRBJ1-2; TRBD1 aligns across 10 bases. This CDR3 is built from 16 residues. CDR1 is SGHTA, CDR2 FQGNSA, per germline. With V trimmed by 5 bases and J by 4 bases, 10 bases remained unmatched. The CDR3 loop reads CASSQIGQGGGYGYTF. DNA for the CDR3: TGTGCCAGCAGCCAAATCGGACAGGGGGGTGGCTATGGCTACACCTTC.

V and J are TRBV4-1 and TRBJ1-5; TRBD1 matches at 10 bases. Germline values: CDR1 MGHRA, CDR2 YSYEKL. This CDR3 has 15 amino acids. The ends lost 3 bases at V and 3 bases at J; junction bases unmatched: 2. As DNA, the CDR3 is TGCGCCAGCAGCCACGGACAGGGGGACAATCAGCCCCAGCATTTT. This gives the protein CASSHGQGDNQPQHF.

The chain employs TRBV30 and TRBJ1-5, with a weak D call TRBD1 (6 bases). Trimming removed 7 bases from V and 5 bases from J, with 15 bases in between. Germline CDR1 and CDR2: GTSNPN and SVGIG (reference sequence). The CDR3 contains 13 residues. The CDR3 sequence is CAFHGQIYQPQHF. The CDR3 nucleotides read TGTGCCTTTCACGGACAGATTTATCAGCCCCAGCATTTT. Based on the CDR3 plus reference TRBV30 and TRBJ1-5, the full variable domain is SQTIHQWPATLVQPVGSPLSLECTVEGTSNPNLYWYRQAAGRGLQLLFYSVGIGQISSEVPQNLSASRPQDRQFILSSKKLLLSDSGFYLCAFHGQIYQPQHFGDGTRLSIL.

V gene TRBV15 combines with J gene TRBJ2-1, with 7 bases matching TRBD2. The CDR3 spans 14 residues. V was clipped by 6 bases and J by 0 bases; unmatched bases: 2. Germline CDR1 is LNHNV and CDR2 is YYDKDF (reference sequence). For the CDR3, the DNA is TGTGCCACCAGGTCGGGGGGCTCCTACAATGAGCAGTTCTTC. Its protein product is CATRSGGSYNEQFF.

In its sample, this clone was seen once. This chain uses TRBV29-1 with TRBJ2-7; D is possibly TRBD1 (6 bases). The V end lost 7 bases, the J end lost 4 bases, and 11 bases lay between the germline ends. The germline V gene has CDR1 SQVTM and CDR2 ANQGSEA. The CDR3 loop spans 11 amino acids. The CDR3 region is CSARTVYEQYF. In nucleotides, the CDR3 is TGCAGCGCCCGGACAGTTTACGAGCAGTACTTC.

The chain links TRBV27 to TRBJ2-1, with D tentatively TRBD2 (6 bases). The CDR3 is 14 amino acids. Germline CDR1 and CDR2: MNHEY and SMNVEV (reference sequence). Trimming cost V 5 bases and J 2 bases, with 10 bases left between them. As DNA, the CDR3 is TGTGCCAGCAGTGGCGGGGCAGCCTACAATGAGCAGTTCTTC. Its protein is CASSGGAAYNEQFF.

V gene TRBV11-2 combines with J gene TRBJ1-2, with a weak D call TRBD1 (5 bases). This CDR3 region has 13 residues. Trimming cost V 5 bases and J 3 bases, with 10 bases left between them. Germline loops: CDR1 SGHAT, CDR2 FQNNGV. CDR3 DNA: TGTGCCAGCAGCCACCAGGGATACTATGGCTACACCTTC. This sequence encodes CASSHQGYYGYTF.

The rearrangement uses TRBV30 and TRBJ1-1; TRBD1 is a possible D gene (5 bases). Trimming stripped 0 bases from V and 1 base from J, with 12 bases between. Per germline, CDR1 GTSNPN and CDR2 SVGIG (reference sequence). CDR3 length equals 15 residues. The DNA for the CDR3 is TGTGCCTGGAGTGTTGGGGGGACCCCGAACACTGAAGCTTTCTTT. Translated: CAWSVGGTPNTEAFF.

This clone was found once. The rearrangement joins TRBV5-1 to TRBJ1-1; the D is unclear. The V gene lost 4 bases and the J gene lost 0 bases, with 10 bases spanning the gap. The CDR3 has 14 amino acids. Germline CDR1 and CDR2: SGHRS and YFSETQ. In DNA, the CDR3 is TGCGCCAGCAGCAGAGAGGGTGTGAACACTGAAGCTTTCTTT. It yields the protein CASSREGVNTEAFF.

CDR3 in DNA: TGTGCCACATTGGATCCGACAGCGAGCACAGATACGCAGTATTTT. It translates to CATLDPTASTDTQYF. This chain links TRBV2 with TRBJ2-3; possible D gene TRBD1, 5 bases. Germline lookup yields CDR1 SNHLY and CDR2 FYNNEI. CDR3 length: 15 residues. The V end was cut by 10 bases, the J end by 0 bases, with 17 bases between. The variable domain in full, with the rest retrieved from reference TRBV2 and TRBJ2-3, is EPEVTQTPSHQVTQMGQEVILRCVPISNHLYFYWYRQILGQKVEFLVSFYNNEISEKSEIFDDQFSVERPDGSNFTLKIRSTKLEDSAMYFCATLDPTASTDTQYFGPGTRLTVL.

The rearrangement uses TRBV2 and TRBJ2-1, with 13 bases that match TRBD2. V trimming: 8 bases; J trimming: 9 bases; junction bases outside the gene matches: 10. The CDR3 extends over 15 amino acids. CDR1 SNHLY and CDR2 FYNNEI come from the germline V gene. This CDR3 is CASEPPGLAGSEQFF. The CDR3, as DNA: TGTGCCAGCGAACCTCCGGGACTAGCGGGGTCTGAGCAGTTCTTC.